These 6 T cell receptor beta chains came from one sample sequenced in a study of T cell responses to AZD1222 COVID-19 vaccine. Profiling relied on immunoSEQ multiplex PCR, and the TCRdb table lists in-frame clones only, not all of them. The table includes 150,000 to 200,000 clones, 70% to 90% detected once. Sequenced here: peripheral blood, sampled 28 days after the second AZD1222 dose. Source of these receptors: an adult who received the AZD1222 COVID-19 vaccine.

The chain carries TRBV4-2 and TRBJ1-5; 7 bases map to TRBD1. Per germline, CDR1 LGHNA and CDR2 YNFKEQ. There are 15 residues in the CDR3. V lost 4 bases, J lost 3 bases, and 6 bases stayed unmatched. The CDR3 nucleotides read TGTGCCAGCAGCCTCAACACAGGGGACAATCAGCCCCAGCATTTT. Its translation is CASSLNTGDNQPQHF.

The chain combines TRBV25-1 with TRBJ2-3; 8 nucleotides line up with TRBD1. The length of the CDR3 is 16 residues. In germline, CDR1 is MGHDK, CDR2 SYGVNS. J gave up 8 bases and V 2 bases, and 12 bases lay outside the gene matches. CDR3 coding DNA: TGTGCCAGCAGTGAAGAGGGCAGGGGGCAAGGGAGTACGCAGTATTTT. It translates to CASSEEGRGQGSTQYF.

J is TRBJ2-7 and V is TRBV7-9, with D unclear. Trimming left V 5 bases short and J 1 base short, with 12 bases between. Germline V lookup: CDR1 SEHNR, CDR2 FQNEAQ (reference sequence). CDR3 length: 14 residues. This chain's CDR3 is CASSEWVSSYEQYF. CDR3 sequence (DNA): TGTGCCAGCAGCGAGTGGGTCAGTTCCTACGAGCAGTACTTC.

This chain joins TRBV28 and TRBJ2-2, with D uncertain. V lost 7 bases and J lost 6, with 6 bases in between. The CDR3 extends over 11 amino acids. Germline V gene data show CDR1 as MDHEN and CDR2 as SYDVKM. CDR3 in DNA: TGTGCCAGCACAACGCCCGGGGAGCTGTTTTTT. Amino acids: CASTTPGELFF.

J is TRBJ1-3 and V is TRBV15, with TRBD1 identical over 10 bases. CDR3 length equals 16 residues. CDR1 LNHNV and CDR2 YYDKDF come from the germline V gene (reference sequence). The V and J ends lost 3 bases and 7 bases, in that order; junction bases with no gene match: 9. CDR3 region: CATSRGGQGGANTIYF. CDR3 in DNA: TGTGCCACCAGCAGGGGAGGACAGGGGGGAGCGAACACCATATATTTT. Using reference TRBV15 and TRBJ1-3 for the parts outside the CDR3, the full variable domain is DAMVIQNPRYQVTQFGKPVTLSCSQTLNHNVMYWYQQKSSQAPKLLFHYYDKDFNNEADTPDNFQSRRPNTSFCFLDIRSPGLGDTAMYLCATSRGGQGGANTIYFGEGSWLTVV.

The rearrangement joins TRBV14 to TRBJ2-5, with no clear D. Germline lookup yields CDR1 SGHDN and CDR2 FVKESK. The CDR3 totals 15 residues. Trimming cost V 1 base and J 2 bases, with 11 bases left between them. The CDR3 DNA sequence: TGTGCCAGCAGCCAAGGGTTAAGGGCACAAGAGACCCAGTACTTC. Its protein product is CASSQGLRAQETQYF.